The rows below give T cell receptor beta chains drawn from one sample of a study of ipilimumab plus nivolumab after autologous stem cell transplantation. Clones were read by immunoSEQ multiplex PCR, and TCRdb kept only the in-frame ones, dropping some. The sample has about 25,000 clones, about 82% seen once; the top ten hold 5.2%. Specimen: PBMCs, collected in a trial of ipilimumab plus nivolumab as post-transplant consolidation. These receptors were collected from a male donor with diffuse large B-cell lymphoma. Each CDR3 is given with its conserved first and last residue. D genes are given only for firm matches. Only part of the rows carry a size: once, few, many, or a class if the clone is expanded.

CDR3 DNA: TGTGCCTGGAGTAAAAGTGGCTATGGCTACACCTTC
CDR3 protein: CAWSKSGYGYTF
V gene: TRBV30
D gene: -
J gene: TRBJ1-2
clone size: -

CDR3 DNA: TGCGCCAGCAGCTTGGAGAACCCGGTTACAGATACGCAGTATTTT
CDR3 protein: CASSLENPVTDTQYF
V gene: TRBV5-1
D gene: -
J gene: TRBJ2-3
clone size: -

CDR3 DNA: TGTGCCAGCAGCCCAAATGTTGGGGGTTCCGTCTATGGCTACACCTTC
CDR3 protein: CASSPNVGGSVYGYTF
V gene: TRBV7-2
D gene: -
J gene: TRBJ1-2
clone size: -

CDR3 DNA: TGTGCCAGCAGTCCTCTTGTAGGCAGGTCAAACAATGAGCAGTTCTTC
CDR3 protein: CASSPLVGRSNNEQFF
V gene: TRBV2
D gene: -
J gene: TRBJ2-1
clone size: -

CDR3 DNA: TGTGCCAGCAGCTTAGATTGGGGGTTGGGCACTGAAGCTTTCTTT
CDR3 protein: CASSLDWGLGTEAFF
V gene: TRBV11-2
D gene: -
J gene: TRBJ1-1
clone size: -

CDR3 DNA: TGTGCCAGTAGTATAGGTGGACAGGGGGGCTATGGCTACACCTTC
CDR3 protein: CASSIGGQGGYGYTF
V gene: TRBV19
D gene: TRBD1
J gene: TRBJ1-2
clone size: -

CDR3 DNA: TGTGCCAGCAGCTTACAGATAGGACTAGCGCGCGGGAATGAGCAGTTCTTC
CDR3 protein: CASSLQIGLARGNEQFF
V gene: TRBV7-6
D gene: TRBD2
J gene: TRBJ2-1
clone size: -

CDR3 DNA: TGTGCCAGCAGCTTAAGGGGAGAGCGGATGAACACTGAAGCTTTCTTT
CDR3 protein: CASSLRGERMNTEAFF
V gene: TRBV7-2
D gene: -
J gene: TRBJ1-1
clone size: once

CDR3 DNA: TGTGCCAGCAGGGAATCCCGTTTAGGCTCTGGGGCCAACGTCCTGACTTTC
CDR3 protein: CASRESRLGSGANVLTF
V gene: TRBV6-1
D gene: -
J gene: TRBJ2-6
clone size: -

CDR3 DNA: TGTGCCAGCAGCTTAGAAGCGGGGATACCCTCTGGAAACACCATATATTTT
CDR3 protein: CASSLEAGIPSGNTIYF
V gene: TRBV7-8
D gene: -
J gene: TRBJ1-3
clone size: -

CDR3 DNA: TGTGCCAGTAGTATCGGGACAGACAAAGAGACCCAGTACTTC
CDR3 protein: CASSIGTDKETQYF
V gene: TRBV19
D gene: TRBD1
J gene: TRBJ2-5
clone size: -

CDR3 DNA: TGTGCCAGCAGCCCCACCTCGGGGGGGACGCAAGGCTACACCTTC
CDR3 protein: CASSPTSGGTQGYTF
V gene: TRBV7-3
D gene: -
J gene: TRBJ1-2
clone size: once

CDR3 DNA: TGTGCCAGCAGCTTAGCTTCGGCAGCGGGCGGGGTGACCCAGTACTTC
CDR3 protein: CASSLASAAGGVTQYF
V gene: TRBV7-2
D gene: -
J gene: TRBJ2-5
clone size: -

CDR3 DNA: TGTGCCAGCAGTGATTTGGGGGTGAGTTCGCAGTACTTC
CDR3 protein: CASSDLGVSSQYF
V gene: TRBV6-1
D gene: -
J gene: TRBJ2-7
clone size: few